The next 23 T cell receptor beta chains were all read from a single sample in a study of T cell responses to AZD1222 COVID-19 vaccine. Data came from immunoSEQ multiplex PCR; TCRdb stores just in-frame clones and leaves some out. The profile shows some 200,000 clones, roughly 91% of them singletons. The material sequenced was peripheral blood, taken on day 0 of AZD1222 vaccination. The receptors originated from an adult in good health.

The CDR3 here is CASSRPTGSVRFSYGYTF. The CDR3 DNA reads TGTGCCAGCAGCAGGCCGACAGGGTCTGTAAGATTCTCCTATGGCTACACCTTC. V gene TRBV21-1 combines with J gene TRBJ1-2; the D segment call TRBD1 is taken from the table without a DNA check. TRBV21-1 is a recognized pseudogene. This CDR3 contains 18 residues.

CDR3 protein: CASSSRTGSDTEAFF. The CDR3 region has the DNA TGTGCCAGCAGTTCCCGGACAGGGTCGGACACTGAAGCTTTCTTT. The chain combines TRBV27 with TRBJ1-1; 8 bases are shared with TRBD1. V gave up 4 bases and J gave up 3 bases; unmatched junction bases: 7. The CDR3 spans 15 residues. Germline CDR1 is MNHEY and CDR2 is SMNVEV (reference sequence).

The J gene is TRBJ1-5, the V gene TRBV5-6; 8 bases fit TRBD1. Germline values: CDR1 SGHDT, CDR2 YYEEEE. The junction had 5 bases not matched to a gene; V was cut back by 0 bases and J by 6 bases. CDR3 size: 15 residues. The CDR3 coding sequence is TGTGCCAGCAGCTTGGGCAGGGGGCAAGGTCAGCCCCAGCATTTT. Its protein product is CASSLGRGQGQPQHF.

The CDR3, as DNA: TGCGCCAGCAGCCAAGTAGCCGGGCAGGGGAGCTCTTCCGAGCAGTACTTC. This translates into CASSQVAGQGSSSEQYF. The J gene is TRBJ2-7, the V gene TRBV4-3, with D perhaps TRBD1 (6 bases). This CDR3 is 17 amino acids long. Per germline, CDR1 LGHNA and CDR2 YSLEER. Trimming removed 1 base at V and 6 bases at J, with 22 bases between.

This clone was picked up one time. The chain has TRBV29-1 and TRBJ2-1, with 11 bases that match TRBD2. Germline loops: CDR1 SQVTM, CDR2 ANQGSEA. V lost 6 bases, J lost 6 bases, and 16 bases stayed unmatched. CDR3 size: 17 residues. The CDR3 nucleotides are TGCAGCGTCCAAGGTGTAGCGGGAGGGATGGCTAGCAATGAGCAGTTCTTC. It specifies CSVQGVAGGMASNEQFF.

The rearrangement uses TRBV15 and TRBJ2-1, with 7 bases that match TRBD1. CDR1 is LNHNV, CDR2 YYDKDF, per germline (reference sequence). V lost 2 bases and J lost 4; bases outside the gene matches: 2. The CDR3 is made up of 14 amino acids. For the CDR3, the DNA is TGTGCCACCAGCAGAAAGGGACAGTACAATGAGCAGTTCTTC. Translating gives CATSRKGQYNEQFF.

The V call is TRBV11-3, the J call TRBJ2-2, with D unresolved. The CDR3 runs 13 residues. V dropped 0 bases and J dropped 6 bases, with 5 bases sitting between them. Germline lookup yields CDR1 SGHNT and CDR2 YENEEA. The CDR3 loop is CASSLEGSGELFF. The CDR3 DNA reads TGTGCCAGCAGCTTAGAAGGGTCCGGGGAGCTGTTTTTT.

This chain uses TRBV28 with TRBJ1-2, with D possibly TRBD1 on 5 matching bases. The V gene's germline CDR1 is MDHEN and CDR2 SYDVKM. Between the trimmed V and J ends, which lost 7 bases and 2 bases, there was a span of 17 bases. CDR3 length: 15 amino acids. CDR3 sequence (DNA): TGTGCCAGCATTCTTGGTCAGGGAAGGAACTATGGCTACACCTTC. Translation: CASILGQGRNYGYTF.

The chain recombines TRBV7-9 with TRBJ1-3, with no clear D. Germline V gene data show CDR1 as SEHNR and CDR2 as FQNEAQ (reference sequence). This CDR3 contains 17 residues. The germline V and J ends were trimmed by 5 bases and 0 bases, with 17 bases remaining between them. CDR3 sequence reads: CASSPIVQPISGNTIYF. CDR3 DNA: TGTGCCAGCAGCCCCATTGTACAGCCTATCTCTGGAAACACCATATATTTT.

The chain couples TRBV28 to TRBJ2-2, with TRBD2 as a possible D gene (5 bases). V was trimmed by 10 bases and J by 7 bases, leaving 22 bases between them. CDR1 MDHEN and CDR2 SYDVKM come from the germline V gene. CDR3 length: 15 amino acids. The CDR3 region has the DNA TGTGCCACCCCCGCCGAGGGCCGAGGGAACGGGGAGCTGTTTTTT. This codes for CATPAEGRGNGELFF.

This chain joins TRBV7-2 and TRBJ1-6; 7 positions agree with TRBD1. The J segment lost 10 bases and the V segment lost 1 base, leaving 4 bases of the junction unmatched. Germline V gives CDR1 SGHTA, CDR2 FQGNSA. The CDR3 contains 14 residues. CDR3 sequence reads: CASSLVTGYSPLHF. The CDR3 DNA is TGTGCCAGCAGCTTAGTGACAGGGTACTCACCCCTCCACTTT.

The chain recombines TRBV12-3 or TRBV12-4 with TRBJ1-3; D not certain. This CDR3 comprises 13 residues. Between the trimmed V and J ends, which lost 9 bases and 4 bases, there was a span of 13 bases. CDR3 region: CASNEAEGNTIYF. The CDR3 nucleotides are TGTGCCAGTAACGAGGCTGAGGGAAACACCATATATTTT.

The V gene is TRBV28, the J gene TRBJ1-1; TRBD1 agrees at 8 bases. CDR3 length: 15 amino acids. Unmatched junction bases numbered 10, after V lost 3 bases and J lost 7 bases. Germline assignment: CDR1 MDHEN and CDR2 SYDVKM. CDR3 sequence (DNA): TGTGCCAGCAGTTTTATCCCGGTGGGGACAGGTGAAGCTTTCTTT. As protein: CASSFIPVGTGEAFF.

The J gene is TRBJ1-2, the V gene TRBV25-1; D not resolved. This CDR3 comprises 12 residues. Germline V lookup: CDR1 MGHDK, CDR2 SYGVNS. Trimming pared 9 bases from V and 5 bases from J, leaving 13 bases between. In DNA form, the CDR3 reads TGTGCCAGTATGGGTTCGGGGTATGGCTACACCTTC. This codes for CASMGSGYGYTF.

The V gene is TRBV7-2, the J gene TRBJ2-5; the D gene is possibly TRBD2 (5 bases). Per the germline V gene, CDR1 is SGHTA and CDR2 is FQGNSA. V lost 1 base, J lost 5 bases, and 17 bases lay in between. CDR3 length equals 16 residues. CDR3 amino acids: CASSLGTGFRRETQYF. CDR3 sequence (DNA): TGTGCCAGCAGCTTAGGGACGGGATTCAGGAGGGAGACCCAGTACTTC.

V gene TRBV27 combines with J gene TRBJ2-7; weak D call: TRBD2 (5 bases). The CDR3 runs 16 residues. In germline, CDR1 is MNHEY, CDR2 SMNVEV (reference sequence). V lost 8 bases, J lost 1 base, and 21 bases lay in between. The CDR3 reads CASRPLPGLSSYEQYF. The CDR3 region has the DNA TGTGCCAGCCGTCCTCTCCCCGGACTGTCTTCCTACGAGCAGTACTTC.

The genes are TRBV12-3 or TRBV12-4 and TRBJ1-1; D is uncertain. The CDR3 is 11 amino acids. V lost 2 bases, J lost 7 bases, and 5 bases lay in between. This CDR3 is CASSLKVEAFF. The CDR3 DNA reads as TGTGCCAGCAGTTTAAAGGTTGAAGCTTTCTTT.

The gene calls are TRBV7-2 and TRBJ2-7; 10 bases agree with TRBD2. This CDR3 is 15 amino acids long. V lost 5 bases to trimming and J lost 5 bases; unmatched junction nucleotides: 9. Per germline, CDR1 SGHTA and CDR2 FQGNSA. The CDR3 here is CASSHASGSIDEQYF. CDR3 DNA sequence: TGTGCCAGCAGCCATGCTAGCGGGAGTATCGACGAGCAGTACTTC. Variable domain in full (rest from reference TRBV7-2 and TRBJ2-7): GAGVSQSPSNKVTEKGKDVELRCDPISGHTALYWYRQSLGQGLEFLIYFQGNSAPDKSGLPSDRFSAERTGGSVSTLTIQRTQQEDSAVYLCASSHASGSIDEQYFGPGTRLTVT.

CDR3: CASSMSAGRGTDTQYF. CDR3 coding DNA: TGTGCCAGTAGTATGTCAGCGGGTCGTGGCACAGATACGCAGTATTTT. This chain joins TRBV19 and TRBJ2-3; a possible D gene is TRBD2 (6 bases). Germline assignment: CDR1 LNHDA and CDR2 SQIVND (reference sequence). The V end lost 3 bases, the J end lost 1 base, and 14 bases lay between the germline ends. The CDR3 runs to 16 residues.

The rearrangement links TRBV27 to TRBJ1-5, with 9 bases matching TRBD1. The length of the CDR3 is 15 residues. The V segment lost 6 bases and the J segment 6 bases; nucleotides outside the gene matches: 9. Germline assignment: CDR1 MNHEY and CDR2 SMNVEV (reference sequence). CDR3 amino acids: CASSVDRGVGQPQHF. For the CDR3, the DNA is TGTGCCAGCAGCGTCGACAGGGGGGTCGGTCAGCCCCAGCATTTT.

The CDR3 region has the DNA TGTGCCAGCAGTTCCCCGTGGGGCGCGGTGGACTACGAGCAGTACTTC. This codes for CASSSPWGAVDYEQYF. The chain is built from TRBV28 and TRBJ2-7; D is possibly TRBD1 (5 bases). The CDR3 runs 16 residues. Germline-derived CDR1 and CDR2 are MDHEN and SYDVKM. The V gene lost 4 bases and the J gene lost 3 bases, with 19 bases spanning the gap.

Comment on this clone: The sample carries other DNA sequences with the same CDR3. CDR3 nucleotides: TGTGCCAGCTCACCAGGTCAGGGCGCCTACGAGCAGTACTTC. Amino acid sequence: CASSPGQGAYEQYF. The chain combines TRBV18 with TRBJ2-7, with D possibly being TRBD1 (5 bases). This CDR3 has 14 amino acids. CDR1 and CDR2 from the germline V gene are KGHSH and LQKENI. Trimming shortened V by 2 bases and J by 2 bases, and 10 bases separated the two germline ends.

J is TRBJ1-2 and V is TRBV7-9, with unresolved D. Germline CDR1 and CDR2: SEHNR and FQNEAQ (reference sequence). The CDR3 extends over 14 amino acids. Trimming pared 5 bases from V and 7 bases from J, leaving 17 bases between. In nucleotides, the CDR3 is TGTGCCAGCAGCCCTCCCCGAGTAGATAGTGGCTACACCTTC. This encodes CASSPPRVDSGYTF.